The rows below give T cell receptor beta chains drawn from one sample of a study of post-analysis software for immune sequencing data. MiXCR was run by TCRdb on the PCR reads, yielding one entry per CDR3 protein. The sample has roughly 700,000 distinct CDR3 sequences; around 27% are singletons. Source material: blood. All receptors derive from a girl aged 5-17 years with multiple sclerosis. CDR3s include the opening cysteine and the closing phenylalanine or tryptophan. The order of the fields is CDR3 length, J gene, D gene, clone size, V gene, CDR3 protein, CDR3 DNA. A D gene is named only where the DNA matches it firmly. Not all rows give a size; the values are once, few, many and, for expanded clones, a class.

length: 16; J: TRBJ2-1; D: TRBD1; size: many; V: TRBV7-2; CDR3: CASSLAGTGSYNEQFF; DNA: TGTGCCAGCAGCTTAGCGGGGACAGGGTCATACAATGAGCAGTTCTTC
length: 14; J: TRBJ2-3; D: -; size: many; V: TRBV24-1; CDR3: CATSNDGSTDTQYF; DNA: TGTGCCACCAGTAACGACGGGAGCACAGATACGCAGTATTTT
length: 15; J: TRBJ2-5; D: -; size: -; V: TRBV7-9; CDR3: CASSTPLSGEETQYF; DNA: TGTGCCAGCAGCACTCCCCTATCGGGGGAAGAGACCCAGTACTTC
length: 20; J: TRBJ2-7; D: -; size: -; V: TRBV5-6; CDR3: CASSPPDRGGRRWFNYEQYF; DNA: TGTGCCAGCAGCCCTCCTGATCGTGGGGGCCGTAGATGGTTTAACTACGAGCAGTACTTC
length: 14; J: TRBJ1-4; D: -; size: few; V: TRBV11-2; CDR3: CASSLRQVNEKLFF; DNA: TGTGCCAGCAGCTTGAGACAGGTTAATGAAAAACTGTTTTTT
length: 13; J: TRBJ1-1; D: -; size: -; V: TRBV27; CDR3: CASSHQGLTGAFF; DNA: TGTGCCAGCAGTCATCAAGGGTTGACGGGGGCTTTCTTT
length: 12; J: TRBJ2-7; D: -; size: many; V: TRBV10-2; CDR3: CASTDRNYEQYF; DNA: TGCGCCAGCACCGACAGGAACTACGAGCAGTACTTC
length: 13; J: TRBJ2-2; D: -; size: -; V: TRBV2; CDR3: CAGASIGAGELFF; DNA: TGTGCGGGAGCTAGTATCGGCGCCGGGGAGCTGTTTTTT
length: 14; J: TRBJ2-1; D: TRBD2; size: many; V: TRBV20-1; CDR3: CSASGGSEYNEQFF; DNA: TGCAGTGCTAGCGGCGGGAGCGAATACAATGAGCAGTTCTTC
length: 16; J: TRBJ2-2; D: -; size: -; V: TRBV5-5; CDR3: CASSWIAGKNTGELFF; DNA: TGTGCCAGCAGCTGGATCGCGGGCAAGAACACCGGGGAGCTGTTTTTT
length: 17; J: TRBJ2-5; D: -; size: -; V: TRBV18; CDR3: CASSTTGPGQGRNEQYF; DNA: TGTGCCAGCTCGACGACAGGCCCGGGCCAAGGGAGGAATGAGCAGTACTTC
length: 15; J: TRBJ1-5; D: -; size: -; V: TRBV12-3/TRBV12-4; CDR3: CASSLALSENQPQHF; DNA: TGTGCCAGCAGTTTGGCGTTGTCAGAGAATCAGCCCCAGCATTTT
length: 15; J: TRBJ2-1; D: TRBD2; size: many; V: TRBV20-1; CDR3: CSAGLLAGDRNEQFF; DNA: TGCAGTGCTGGACTCCTAGCGGGAGATCGCAATGAGCAGTTCTTC
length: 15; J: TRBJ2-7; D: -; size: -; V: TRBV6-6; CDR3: CASSSAGRVAYEQYF; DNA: TGTGCCAGCAGTTCGGCGGGGAGAGTTGCTTACGAGCAGTACTTC
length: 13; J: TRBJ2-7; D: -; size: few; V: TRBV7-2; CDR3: CASSRTHLGEQYF; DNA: TGTGCCAGCAGCCGGACTCACCTTGGGGAGCAGTACTTC
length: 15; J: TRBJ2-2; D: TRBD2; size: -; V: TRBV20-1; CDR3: CSARGSIAGIGELFF; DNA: TGCAGTGCTAGAGGGTCGATAGCGGGAATCGGGGAGCTGTTTTTT
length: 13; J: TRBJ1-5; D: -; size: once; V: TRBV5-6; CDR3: CASSTSPNQPQHF; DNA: TGTGCCAGCAGCACATCCCCCAATCAGCCCCAGCATTTT
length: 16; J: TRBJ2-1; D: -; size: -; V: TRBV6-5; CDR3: CASSYSTGHPRNEQFF; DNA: TGTGCCAGCAGTTACTCCACGGGGCACCCACGCAATGAGCAGTTCTTC
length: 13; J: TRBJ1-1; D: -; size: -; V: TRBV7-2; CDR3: CASSFFRSVEAFF; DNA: TGTGCCAGCAGCTTCTTTCGGAGTGTGGAAGCTTTCTTT
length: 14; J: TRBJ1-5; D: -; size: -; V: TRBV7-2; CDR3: CASSLGAANQPQHF; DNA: TGTGCCAGCAGCTTAGGGGCCGCCAATCAGCCCCAGCATTTT
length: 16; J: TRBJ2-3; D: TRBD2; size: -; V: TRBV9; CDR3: CASSGRAGAYTDTQYF; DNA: TGCGCCAGCAGCGGACGAGCGGGAGCCTATACAGATACGCAGTATTTT
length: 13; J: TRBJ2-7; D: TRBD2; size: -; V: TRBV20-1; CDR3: CSATSGRVHEQYF; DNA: TGCAGTGCCACTAGCGGGAGGGTCCACGAGCAGTACTTC
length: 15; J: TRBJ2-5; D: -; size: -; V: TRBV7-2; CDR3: CASSRRVRERETQYF; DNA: TGTGCCAGCAGCCGGCGAGTCCGGGAAAGGGAGACCCAGTACTTC
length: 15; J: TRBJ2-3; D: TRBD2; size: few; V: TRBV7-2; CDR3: CASSLSGRATDTQYF; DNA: TGTGCCAGCAGCCTTAGCGGGAGAGCGACAGATACGCAGTATTTT
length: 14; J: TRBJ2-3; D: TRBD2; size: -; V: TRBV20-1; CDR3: CSAEPGLAPDTQYF; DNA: TGCAGTGCTGAGCCGGGACTAGCGCCAGATACGCAGTATTTT
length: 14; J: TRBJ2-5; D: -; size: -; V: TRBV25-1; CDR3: CASSAGQMKETQYF; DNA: TGTGCCAGCAGTGCAGGACAGATGAAAGAGACCCAGTACTTC
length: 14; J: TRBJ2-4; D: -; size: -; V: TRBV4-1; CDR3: CASSQDLARNIQYF; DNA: TGCGCCAGCAGCCAAGATTTGGCTAGAAACATTCAGTACTTC
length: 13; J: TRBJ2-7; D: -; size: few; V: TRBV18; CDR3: CASSYGAFYEQYF; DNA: TGTGCCAGCTCATATGGGGCTTTCTACGAGCAGTACTTC
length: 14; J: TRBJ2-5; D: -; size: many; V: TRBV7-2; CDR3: CASSSPIRQETQYF; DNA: TGTGCCAGCAGCTCACCGATACGGCAAGAGACCCAGTACTTC
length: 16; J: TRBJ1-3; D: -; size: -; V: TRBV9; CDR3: CASSGPGQLSGNTIYF; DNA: TGTGCCAGCAGCGGACCCGGACAGTTATCCGGAAACACCATATATTTT
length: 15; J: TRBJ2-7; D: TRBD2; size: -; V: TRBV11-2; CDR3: CASRAQGAGPYEQYF; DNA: TGTGCCAGCAGAGCCCAGGGAGCGGGACCCTACGAGCAGTACTTC
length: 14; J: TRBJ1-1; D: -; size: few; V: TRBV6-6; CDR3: CASSYSQGQTEAFF; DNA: TGTGCCAGCAGTTACTCGCAGGGTCAAACTGAAGCTTTCTTT
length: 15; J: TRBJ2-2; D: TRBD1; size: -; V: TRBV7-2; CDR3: CASSTRTGGNGELFF; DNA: TGTGCCAGCAGCACGAGGACAGGGGGGAACGGGGAGCTGTTTTTT
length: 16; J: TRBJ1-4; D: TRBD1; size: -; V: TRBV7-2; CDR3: CASSFDRAVASEKLFF; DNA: TGTGCCAGCAGCTTTGACAGGGCAGTAGCGAGTGAAAAACTGTTTTTT
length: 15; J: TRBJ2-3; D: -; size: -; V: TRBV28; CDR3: CASTHFGAGTDTQYF; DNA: TGTGCCAGCACCCACTTCGGGGCAGGGACAGATACGCAGTATTTT
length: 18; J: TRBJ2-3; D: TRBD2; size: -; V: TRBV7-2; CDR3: CASSLVGLAGFRTDTQYF; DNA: TGTGCCAGCAGCTTAGTAGGGCTAGCGGGATTTCGCACAGATACGCAGTATTTT
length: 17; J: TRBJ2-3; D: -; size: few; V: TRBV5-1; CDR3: CASSSIKQGFGTDTQYF; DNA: TGCGCCAGCAGCTCGATAAAACAGGGCTTTGGCACAGATACGCAGTATTTT
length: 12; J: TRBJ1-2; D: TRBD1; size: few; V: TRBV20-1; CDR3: CSAKTGNYGYTF; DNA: TGCAGTGCAAAGACAGGGAACTATGGCTACACCTTC
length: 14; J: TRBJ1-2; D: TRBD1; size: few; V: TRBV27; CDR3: CATKPQQGNYGYTF; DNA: TGTGCCACCAAACCTCAACAGGGGAACTATGGCTACACCTTC
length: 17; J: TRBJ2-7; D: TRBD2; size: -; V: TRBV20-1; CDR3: CSASRDTAGTSNSEQYF; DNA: TGCAGTGCTTCCCGGGACACGGCCGGGACTAGCAACTCCGAGCAGTACTTC
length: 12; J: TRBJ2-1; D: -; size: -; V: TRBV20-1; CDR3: CSAKPTYNEQFF; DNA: TGCAGTGCCAAGCCAACCTACAATGAGCAGTTCTTC
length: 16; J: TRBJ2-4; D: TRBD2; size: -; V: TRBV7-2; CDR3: CASSASTSVAKNIQYF; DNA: TGTGCCAGCAGCGCCTCAACTAGCGTTGCCAAAAACATTCAGTACTTC
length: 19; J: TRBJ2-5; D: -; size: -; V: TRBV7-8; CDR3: CASSLVLNFAPVPRETQYF; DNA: TGTGCCAGCAGCTTAGTGCTAAATTTTGCGCCCGTCCCCAGAGAGACCCAGTACTTC
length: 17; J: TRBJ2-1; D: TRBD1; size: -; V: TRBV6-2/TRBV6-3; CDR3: CASSTPETGNPYNEQFF; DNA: TGTGCCAGCAGTACCCCCGAGACAGGGAACCCCTACAATGAGCAGTTCTTC
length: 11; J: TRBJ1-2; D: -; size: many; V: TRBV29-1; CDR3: CSVRTDYGYTF; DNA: TGCAGCGTCCGGACGGACTATGGCTACACCTTC
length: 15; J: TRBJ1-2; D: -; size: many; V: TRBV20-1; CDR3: CSARDFRSLNYGYTF; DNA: TGCAGTGCTAGAGATTTTAGGAGTCTTAACTATGGCTACACCTTC
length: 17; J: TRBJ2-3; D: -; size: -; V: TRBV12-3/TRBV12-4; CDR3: CASSWGPTGTPADTQYF; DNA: TGTGCCAGCAGTTGGGGGCCTACCGGGACCCCGGCTGATACACAGTATTTT
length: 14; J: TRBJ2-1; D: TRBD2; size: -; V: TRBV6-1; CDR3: CASRGEGRVGEQFF; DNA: TGTGCCAGCAGGGGGGAGGGCAGGGTCGGCGAGCAGTTCTTC
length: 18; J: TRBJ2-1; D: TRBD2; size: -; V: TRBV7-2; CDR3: CASSLVGPGGSSYNEQFF; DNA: TGTGCCAGCAGCTTAGTGGGGCCGGGAGGGAGCTCCTACAATGAGCAGTTCTTC